Below are 20 T cell receptor beta chains sequenced from a single sample in a study of T cell responses to AZD1222 COVID-19 vaccine. Repertoires were generated with immunoSEQ multiplex PCR, while TCRdb's copy carries only in-frame clones and drops some. The sample includes about 140,000 clones, approximately 86% seen only once; the top ten take around 3.5%. The sequenced sample was peripheral blood, obtained on day 0 of AZD1222 vaccination. These receptors all stem from an adult in good health.

The genes are TRBV4-3 and TRBJ2-7; D could derive from TRBD1 or TRBD2 (6 bases each). The CDR3 runs 15 residues. The V gene lost 0 bases and the J gene lost 7 bases, with 16 bases spanning the gap. Germline V CDR1 and CDR2: LGHNA, YSLEER. The CDR3 reads CASSQEAGQGREQYF. CDR3 nucleotides: TGCGCCAGCAGCCAAGAAGCTGGGCAGGGGAGGGAGCAGTACTTC.

This clone was found once. The chain is built from TRBV7-2 and TRBJ1-2, with D uncertain. V was pared by 6 bases and J by 4 bases, with 9 bases between. Germline V gives CDR1 SGHTA, CDR2 FQGNSA. The CDR3 sequence is 12 residues long. The CDR3 loop reads CASSSGSYGYTF. The DNA of the CDR3 is TGTGCCAGCAGTTCCGGGAGCTATGGCTACACCTTC. The full variable domain, in which reference TRBV7-2 and TRBJ1-2 provide the parts outside the CDR3, is GAGVSQSPSNKVTEKGKDVELRCDPISGHTALYWYRQSLGQGLEFLIYFQGNSAPDKSGLPSDRFSAERTGGSVSTLTIQRTQQEDSAVYLCASSSGSYGYTFGSGTRLTVV.

Only one count was recorded for this clone. The chain employs TRBV28 and TRBJ1-1; D might be TRBD1 (6 bases). V was shortened by 2 bases and J by 4 bases, with 11 bases between the two germline ends. Germline lookup yields CDR1 MDHEN and CDR2 SYDVKM. The CDR3 loop spans 14 amino acids. The CDR3, as DNA: TGTGCCAGCAGTTTACTAGGGGGGGGCACTGAAGCTTTCTTT. As protein: CASSLLGGGTEAFF.

The J gene is TRBJ2-7, the V gene TRBV28; the match to TRBD1 covers 7 bases. With 5 bases clipped from V and 3 bases from J, the junction kept 4 bases outside the gene matches. Germline CDR1 and CDR2: MDHEN and SYDVKM. The CDR3 contains 13 residues. The CDR3 here is CASSATGIYEQYF. In DNA, the CDR3 is TGTGCCAGCAGTGCGACAGGGATCTACGAGCAGTACTTC.

The V call is TRBV29-1, the J call TRBJ2-5, with TRBD2 matching 8 bases. The CDR3 extends over 14 amino acids. Germline values: CDR1 SQVTM, CDR2 ANQGSEA. V gave up 6 bases and J gave up 7 bases; unmatched junction bases: 13. The DNA for the CDR3 is TGCAGCGTGACAGAGACTAGCGCGGCCAGGACCCAGTACTTC. It encodes CSVTETSAARTQYF. Variable domain in full (rest from reference TRBV29-1 and TRBJ2-5): SAVISQKPSRDICQRGTSLTIQCQVDSQVTMMFWYRQQPGQSLTLIATANQGSEATYESGFVIDKFPISRPNLTFSTLTVSNMSPEDSSIYLCSVTETSAARTQYFGPGTRLLVL.

This chain uses TRBV5-1 with TRBJ2-7, with 15 nucleotides matching TRBD2. V lost 4 bases and J lost 0; bases outside the gene matches: 8. Germline values: CDR1 SGHRS, CDR2 YFSETQ. The CDR3 is 18 amino acids. The CDR3 loop is CASSQPGLAGGYSYEQYF. The CDR3 DNA reads TGCGCCAGCAGCCAACCGGGACTAGCGGGAGGTTACTCCTACGAGCAGTACTTC. The full variable domain, completed using reference TRBV5-1 and TRBJ2-7, is KAGVTQTPRYLIKTRGQQVTLSCSPISGHRSVSWYQQTPGQGLQFLFEYFSETQRNKGNFPGRFSGRQFSNSRSEMNVSTLELGDSALYLCASSQPGLAGGYSYEQYFGPGTRLTVT.

The J gene is TRBJ2-6, the V gene TRBV30; D gene ambiguous. Trimming stripped 7 bases from V and 4 bases from J, with 17 bases between. Germline CDR1 is GTSNPN and CDR2 is SVGIG (reference sequence). The CDR3 runs to 15 residues. The DNA of the CDR3 is TGTGCCTCACCCCGTAGGAGTTCGGGGGCCAACGTCCTGACTTTC. This sequence encodes CASPRRSSGANVLTF. Variable domain in full (rest from reference TRBV30 and TRBJ2-6): SQTIHQWPATLVQPVGSPLSLECTVEGTSNPNLYWYRQAAGRGLQLLFYSVGIGQISSEVPQNLSASRPQDRQFILSSKKLLLSDSGFYLCASPRRSSGANVLTFGAGSRLTVL.

CDR3 in amino acids: CASSLVAGANNEQFF. CDR3 sequence (DNA): TGCGCCAGCAGCTTGGTAGCGGGGGCCAACAATGAGCAGTTCTTC. V usage is TRBV5-1 and J usage is TRBJ2-1; 9 bases map to TRBD2. Per the germline V gene, CDR1 is SGHRS and CDR2 is YFSETQ. V was pared by 0 bases and J by 5 bases, with 3 bases of the junction left unmatched. CDR3 length: 15 amino acids. The full variable domain, completed using reference TRBV5-1 and TRBJ2-1, is KAGVTQTPRYLIKTRGQQVTLSCSPISGHRSVSWYQQTPGQGLQFLFEYFSETQRNKGNFPGRFSGRQFSNSRSEMNVSTLELGDSALYLCASSLVAGANNEQFFGPGTRLTVL.

This clone was seen only a few times. The chain employs TRBV6-5 and TRBJ1-1; unclear D gene. The germline CDR1 and CDR2 sequences are MNHEY and SVGAGI. V lost 5 bases to trimming and J lost 4 bases, with 14 bases between them. CDR3 length: 14 residues. CDR3 amino acids: CASSPSQDGTEAFF. As DNA, the CDR3 is TGTGCCAGCAGTCCCAGTCAGGACGGCACTGAAGCTTTCTTT.

The chain couples TRBV2 to TRBJ2-1; D is undetermined. CDR1 and CDR2 (germline): SNHLY, FYNNEI. CDR3 size: 17 residues. V lost 3 bases, J lost 6 bases, and 21 bases lay in between. The CDR3 nucleotides are TGTGCCAGCAGTGAGCAATGGAAAGGGTTCGACCTCAATGAGCAGTTCTTC. Its translation: CASSEQWKGFDLNEQFF.

The gene calls are TRBV3-1 (or the pseudogene TRBV3-2) and TRBJ2-7; no reliable D call. Germline V gene sequence: CDR1 LGHDT, CDR2 YNNKEL (reference sequence). This CDR3 region has 12 residues. V lost 3 bases, J lost 2 bases, and 5 bases lay in between. The CDR3 DNA is TGTGCCAGCAGCCAGGGGACCTACGAGCAGTACTTC. Residues: CASSQGTYEQYF.

This clone was recorded only once. J is TRBJ2-7 and V is TRBV5-1; 11 positions agree with TRBD2. The CDR3 is made up of 16 amino acids. V shed 4 bases and J 2 bases; nucleotides not matched to a gene: 8. CDR1 is SGHRS and CDR2 is YFSETQ in the germline V gene. CDR3 bases: TGCGCCAGCAGCCACGGACTAGCGGGTGATCCCTACGAGCAGTACTTC. Translation: CASSHGLAGDPYEQYF.

The J gene is TRBJ1-2, the V gene TRBV19; TRBD1 is a possible D gene (5 bases). The V end was cut by 1 base, the J end by 4 bases, with 13 bases between. The CDR3 contains 15 residues. Germline CDR1 and CDR2: LNHDA and SQIVND (reference sequence). Here the CDR3 DNA reads TGTGCCAGTAGTATAGCCGGAGACAGTATCTATGGCTACACCTTC. It encodes CASSIAGDSIYGYTF.

This chain connects TRBV6-2 or TRBV6-3 to TRBJ2-5, with D unresolved. Germline lookup yields CDR1 MNHEY and CDR2 SVGEGT. The CDR3 has 11 amino acids. The ends were cut back, 5 bases at V and 3 bases at J, with 4 bases in the middle. CDR3 sequence reads: CASSREETQYF. As DNA, the CDR3 is TGTGCCAGCAGTCGCGAAGAGACCCAGTACTTC.

This chain connects TRBV28 to TRBJ2-7; 7 bases are shared with TRBD1. The CDR3 runs to 14 residues. V was pared by 10 bases and J by 2 bases, with 11 bases of the junction left unmatched. Germline CDR1 is MDHEN and CDR2 is SYDVKM. The CDR3 region is CATQRDRAPYEQYF. CDR3 DNA sequence: TGTGCCACCCAAAGAGACAGGGCCCCCTACGAGCAGTACTTC. The variable domain in full, with the rest retrieved from reference TRBV28 and TRBJ2-7, is DVKVTQSSRYLVKRTGEKVFLECVQDMDHENMFWYRQDPGLGLRLIYFSYDVKMKEKGDIPEGYSVSREKKERFSLILESASTNQTSMYLCATQRDRAPYEQYFGPGTRLTVT.

This clone was seen a single time. This sequence joins TRBV28 and TRBJ2-7, with D possibly called TRBD1 or TRBD2 (5 bases each). Germline CDR1 is MDHEN and CDR2 is SYDVKM. CDR3 length equals 15 residues. V lost 4 bases and J 1 base, leaving 14 bases between the germline ends. The CDR3 bases are TGTGCCAGCAGTTCCCCCAGTGAGGGGTCCTACGAGCAGTACTTC. This encodes CASSSPSEGSYEQYF.

The chain recombines TRBV19 with TRBJ2-7; D might be TRBD2 (6 bases). Germline CDR1 reads LNHDA; CDR2 reads SQIVND (reference sequence). CDR3 length: 15 amino acids. With 1 base removed from V and 2 bases from J, the gap between germline ends came to 12 bases. CDR3 coding DNA: TGTGCCAGTAGTATAGTCGGAGGGAACCCCTACGAGCAGTACTTC. Translation: CASSIVGGNPYEQYF. Complete variable domain (other parts from reference TRBV19 and TRBJ2-7): DGGITQSPKYLFRKEGQNVTLSCEQNLNHDAMYWYRQDPGQGLRLIYYSQIVNDFQKGDIAEGYSVSREKKESFPLTVTSAQKNPTAFYLCASSIVGGNPYEQYFGPGTRLTVT.

This chain uses TRBV28 with TRBJ1-1; D is ambiguous. This CDR3 comprises 12 residues. Germline V gene sequence: CDR1 MDHEN, CDR2 SYDVKM. V was pared by 7 bases and J by 1 base, with 7 bases between. The CDR3 reads CASTEGNTEAFF. Written as DNA, the CDR3 is TGTGCCAGCACGGAGGGGAACACTGAAGCTTTCTTT.

This rearrangement joins TRBV5-4 to TRBJ1-2; D uncertain. The CDR3 spans 14 residues. Trimming cost V 1 base and J 4 bases, with 11 bases left between them. Germline V lookup: CDR1 SGHNT, CDR2 YYREEE (reference sequence). CDR3 sequence: CASSLKDAFYGYTF. DNA for the CDR3: TGTGCCAGCAGCTTGAAAGACGCTTTCTATGGCTACACCTTC.

The V and J genes are TRBV7-2 and TRBJ1-1; D gene ambiguous. This CDR3 contains 15 residues. V lost 0 bases to trimming and J lost 7 bases, with 15 bases between them. Germline CDR1 reads SGHTA; CDR2 reads FQGNSA. CDR3 DNA: TGTGCCAGCAGCTTAGCCTTTGTGGGGTTTATTGAAGCTTTCTTT. Protein product: CASSLAFVGFIEAFF.